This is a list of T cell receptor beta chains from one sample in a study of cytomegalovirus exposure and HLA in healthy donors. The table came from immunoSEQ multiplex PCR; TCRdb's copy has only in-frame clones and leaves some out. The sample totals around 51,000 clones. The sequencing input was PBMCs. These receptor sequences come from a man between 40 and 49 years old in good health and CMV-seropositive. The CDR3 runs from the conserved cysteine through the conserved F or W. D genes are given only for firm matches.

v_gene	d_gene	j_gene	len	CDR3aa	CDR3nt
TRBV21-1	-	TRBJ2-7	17	CASSKDTRWREVCEQYF	TGTGCCAGCAGCAAAGATACTAGGTGGCGGGAGGTCTGCGAGCAGTACTTC
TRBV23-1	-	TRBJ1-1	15	CASSQLVGLNTEAFF	TGCGCCAGCAGTCAATTGGTGGGGCTGAACACTGAAGCTTTCTTT
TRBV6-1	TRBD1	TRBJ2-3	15	CASSAGTGGFDTQYF	TGTGCCAGCAGCGCCGGGACAGGGGGCTTTGATACGCAGTATTTT
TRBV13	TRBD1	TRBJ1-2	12	CASSAGTAGYTF	TGTGCCAGCAGCGCGGGGACAGCGGGCTACACCTTC
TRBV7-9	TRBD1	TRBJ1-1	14	CASTLGQGNTEAFF	TGTGCCAGCACCTTGGGACAGGGGAACACTGAAGCTTTCTTT
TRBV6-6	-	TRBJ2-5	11	CASNAGETQYF	TGTGCCAGCAACGCCGGAGAGACCCAGTACTTC
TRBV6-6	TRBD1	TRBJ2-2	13	CASSYRGPGELFF	TGTGCCAGCAGTTACAGGGGGCCCGGGGAGCTGTTTTTT
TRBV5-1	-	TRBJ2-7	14	CASSGSFGGGEQYF	TGCGCCAGCAGTGGATCTTTTGGGGGAGGCGAGCAGTACTTC
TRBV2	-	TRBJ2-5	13	CASGTGVGGTQYF	TGTGCCAGCGGGACGGGGGTTGGGGGGACCCAGTACTTC
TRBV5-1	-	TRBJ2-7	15	CASSYNGPVSGEQYF	TGCGCCAGCAGCTATAATGGCCCCGTTTCAGGAGAGCAGTACTTC
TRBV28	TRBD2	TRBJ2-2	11	CASRGAGELFF	TGTGCCAGCCGGGGGGCCGGGGAGCTGTTTTTT
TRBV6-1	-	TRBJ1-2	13	CASSREQDYGYTF	TGTGCCAGCAGCAGGGAACAGGACTATGGCTACACCTTC
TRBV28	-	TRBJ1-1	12	CASSKQNTEAFF	TGTGCCAGCAGTAAGCAGAACACTGAAGCTTTCTTT
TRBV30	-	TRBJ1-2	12	CAWSVTVYGYTF	TGTGCCTGGAGTGTAACGGTCTATGGCTACACCTTC
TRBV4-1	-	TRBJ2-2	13	CASSLGAAGELFF	TGCGCCAGCAGTCTGGGGGCGGCCGGGGAGCTGTTTTTT
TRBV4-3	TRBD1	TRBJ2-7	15	CASSHSGTGEYEQYF	TGCGCCAGCAGCCACTCCGGGACAGGGGAGTACGAGCAGTACTTC
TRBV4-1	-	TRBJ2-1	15	CASSQDVSGINEQFF	TGCGCCAGCAGCCAAGATGTCTCGGGAATCAATGAGCAGTTCTTC
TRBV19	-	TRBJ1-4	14	CASSRTLGNEKLFF	TGTGCCAGTAGTCGGACACTGGGGAATGAAAAACTGTTTTTT
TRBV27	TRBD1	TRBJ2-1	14	CASARDRGYNEQFF	TGTGCCAGCGCCCGGGACAGGGGATACAATGAGCAGTTCTTC
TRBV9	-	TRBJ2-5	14	CASSTEPRPETQYF	TGTGCCAGCAGCACAGAGCCCCGCCCTGAGACCCAGTACTTC
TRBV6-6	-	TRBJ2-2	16	CASSFTTRQVPGELFF	TGTGCCAGCAGTTTCACCACCCGACAGGTACCCGGGGAGCTGTTTTTT
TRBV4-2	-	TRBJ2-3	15	CASSQSRRSTDTQYF	TGTGCCAGCAGCCAATCCCGCAGGTCCACAGATACGCAGTATTTT
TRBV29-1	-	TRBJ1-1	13	CSASGLGLGEAFF	TGCAGCGCCTCAGGACTCGGGTTGGGTGAAGCTTTCTTT
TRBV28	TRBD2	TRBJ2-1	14	CASTLGREVGEQFF	TGTGCCAGCACCCTAGGGCGGGAGGTCGGTGAGCAGTTCTTC
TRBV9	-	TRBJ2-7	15	CASSVAGQPTYEQYF	TGTGCCAGCAGCGTAGCTGGACAGCCGACCTACGAGCAGTACTTC
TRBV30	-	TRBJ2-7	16	CAWSALTGESSYEQYF	TGTGCCTGGAGCGCTCTCACCGGGGAGAGCTCCTACGAGCAGTACTTC
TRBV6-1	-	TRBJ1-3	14	CGAAGGWSGNTIYF	TGTGGCGCTGCCGGGGGGTGGTCTGGAAACACCATATATTTT
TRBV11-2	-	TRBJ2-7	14	CASSLNGETYEQYF	TGTGCCAGCAGCTTAAACGGGGAGACCTACGAGCAGTACTTC
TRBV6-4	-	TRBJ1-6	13	CASSDQADSPLHF	TGTGCCAGCAGTGACCAGGCAGATTCACCCCTCCACTTT
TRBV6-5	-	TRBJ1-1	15	CASSYAGGSGTEAFF	TGTGCCAGCAGTTACGCGGGGGGCTCGGGCACTGAAGCTTTCTTT
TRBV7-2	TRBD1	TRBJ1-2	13	CASSLQGVSGYTF	TGTGCCAGCAGCTTACAGGGGGTAAGCGGCTACACCTTC
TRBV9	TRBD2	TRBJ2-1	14	CASSGGGRAREQFF	TGTGCCAGCAGCGGGGGCGGGAGGGCCAGGGAGCAGTTCTTC